The 18 T cell receptor beta chains below all came from one sample that was sequenced in a study of tumor-infiltrating lymphocytes in primary liver carcinoma. Unsorted whole blood yielded blood RNA, and germline DNA was extracted as well. Total RNA (around 0.45 ug) served as template for TCR beta cDNA synthesis primed by a constant-region primer. A slightly modified ARM-PCR protocol with three nested multiplex PCR rounds produced these TCR beta libraries. Researchers ran the first two PCR rounds for roughly 11 cycles each with TRBV1-TRBV30 forward primers and a C-beta reverse primer. TCRdb reprocessed the multiplex PCR reads via MiXCR and lists one record per CDR3 protein. The data contain fewer than 350,000 distinct CDR3 sequences, around three fifths of them singletons. Sequencing was performed on peripheral blood. Source of these receptors: a man aged 35 to 55 with primary liver carcinoma and hepatitis B virus infection.

In regard to this clonotype: One end of the junction does not line up with germline, which may come from a read error. The V and J genes are TRBV5-1 and TRBJ2-6; D may match TRBD1 or TRBD2 (5 bases each). This CDR3 comprises 16 residues. From germline, CDR1 is SGHRS and CDR2 YFSETQ. In DNA form, the CDR3 reads TGCGCCAGCAGGGGGGAAGCTAGCTCTGGGGCCAGCGTCCTGACTTTC. Protein product: CASRGEASSGASVLTF.

In the case of this clonotype: The junction shows a germline mismatch at one end, possibly a read error. The J gene is TRBJ2-1, the V gene TRBV29-1; 11 nucleotides agree with TRBD2. Germline CDR1 and CDR2: SQVTM and ANQGSEA. The CDR3 is 14 amino acids. The DNA of the CDR3 is TGCAGCGGATTCACTAGCGGGAGTGACAATGAGCACTTCTTC. Translated: CSGFTSGSDNEHFF.

The gene calls are TRBV29-1 and TRBJ2-6; D may match TRBD1 or TRBD2 (6 bases each). Trimming left V 2 bases short and J 9 bases short, with 17 bases between. Germline V lookup: CDR1 SQVTM, CDR2 ANQGSEA. CDR3 length: 15 residues. The CDR3 loop is CSVELGGARVNVLTF. CDR3 bases: TGCAGCGTTGAATTGGGGGGCGCTAGGGTCAACGTCCTGACTTTC.

With respect to this clonotype: No conserved phenylalanine or tryptophan ends this CDR3, so it is likely a read error. The rearrangement uses TRBV11-2 and TRBJ2-2; 13 bases fit TRBD2. V was pared by 0 bases and J by 13 bases, with 5 bases of the junction left unmatched. CDR1 and CDR2 from the germline V gene are SGHAT and FQNNGV. The CDR3 consists of 15 residues. The CDR3 is CASSLDGTSGKGLFS. In nucleotides, the CDR3 is TGTGCCAGCAGCTTAGACGGGACTAGCGGGAAGGGGCTGTTTTCT.

In the case of this clonotype: One base away lies a much larger clone, so this may be a sequencing read error. The chain has TRBV6-1 and TRBJ2-5, with a possible D match to TRBD1 (6 bases). Germline CDR1 is MNHNS and CDR2 is SASEGT. The CDR3 is 13 residues long. As DNA, the CDR3 is TGTGCCAGCAGTGAATTCAGGGGTGAGATCCAGTACTTC. This encodes CASSEFRGEIQYF.

For this clonotype: This could be a read error, since a much larger clone is one nucleotide away. This chain connects TRBV6-5 to TRBJ1-1; weak D call: TRBD1 (6 bases). CDR1 and CDR2 from the germline V gene are MNHEY and SVGAGI. V gave up 4 bases and J gave up 5 bases, with 14 bases separating them. This CDR3 region has 14 residues. The CDR3 region has the DNA TGTGCCAGCAGTTTACAGGGCATGCGGACTGAAGCTTTCTTT. Amino acids: CASSLQGMRTEAFF.

In this sample, this clonotype turned up many times. This sequence joins TRBV29-1 and TRBJ2-3, with D unresolved. Germline CDR1 SQVTM, CDR2 ANQGSEA. CDR3 size: 14 residues. The V and J ends lost 3 bases and 3 bases respectively, with 13 bases between them. CDR3 in amino acids: CSVDSGAMTDTQYF. CDR3 in DNA: TGCAGCGTTGACTCTGGTGCCATGACAGATACGCAGTATTTT.

On this clonotype: One end of the junction varies from germline; a read error may be responsible. V is TRBV5-1 and J is TRBJ2-3, with 13 bases that match TRBD2. This CDR3 has 16 amino acids. CDR1 SGHRS and CDR2 YFSETQ come from the germline V gene. The chain's CDR3 is CANSPGTSGITDTQYF. The CDR3 nucleotides are TGCGCCAACAGCCCTGGGACTAGCGGGATTACAGATACGCAGTATTTT.

The chain uses TRBV11-1 and TRBJ2-2, with D tentatively TRBD1 (6 bases). The CDR3 totals 12 residues. Trimming pared 8 bases from V and 8 bases from J, leaving 12 bases between. Germline values: CDR1 SGHAT, CDR2 FQDESV (reference sequence). CDR3 region: CASGQGSGELFF. DNA for the CDR3: TGTGCCAGCGGCCAGGGGTCGGGGGAGCTGTTTTTT. The whole variable domain, remainder taken from reference TRBV11-1 and TRBJ2-2, is EAEVAQSPRYKITEKSQAVAFWCDPISGHATLYWYRQILGQGPELLVQFQDESVVDDSQLPKDRFSAERLKGVDSTLKIQPAELGDSAMYLCASGQGSGELFFGEGSRLTVL.

The genes are TRBV11-2 and TRBJ2-5, with 10 bases matching TRBD1. This CDR3 contains 12 residues. Germline CDR1 is SGHAT and CDR2 is FQNNGV. The CDR3 sequence is CVNMGQGETQYF. In DNA, the CDR3 is TGTGTCAACATGGGACAGGGGGAGACCCAGTACTTC.

This clonotype showed up just once. Its ends do not fully match the called genes, so a read error is possible. The rearrangement links TRBV28 to TRBJ1-1, with a possible D match to TRBD1 (6 bases). Germline V gene sequence: CDR1 MDHEN, CDR2 SYDVKM. The CDR3 runs 13 residues. CDR3 in DNA: TGTGCCAGCAGTTTGTCCGTCAACAGGGTTGCTTACTTT. This encodes CASSLSVNRVAYF.

About this clonotype itself: One end of the junction is discordant with germline, which a read error may explain. The chain carries TRBV6-2 or TRBV6-3 and TRBJ2-3; 7 positions agree with TRBD2. CDR1 and CDR2 from the germline V gene are MNHEY and SVGEGT. This CDR3 has 16 amino acids. Here the CDR3 reads CASSYGMAGVADTQYF. For the CDR3, the DNA is TGTGCCAGCAGTTATGGTATGGCGGGAGTGGCAGATACTCAGTATTTT.

Details on this clonotype: The junction departs from the called germline gene at one end, perhaps through a read error. This chain links TRBV29-1 with TRBJ1-1; TRBD1 aligns across 7 bases. The CDR3 totals 15 residues. The germline gives CDR1 SQVTM, CDR2 ANQGSEA. The CDR3 loop is CGVFLRDRMNTEAFF. For the CDR3, the DNA is TGCGGCGTTTTTTTGAGGGACAGAATGAACACTGAAGCTTTCTTT.

Concerning this clonotype itself: This sequence may be a read error, since a much larger clone differs from it by one base. This sequence joins TRBV29-1 and TRBJ2-7; no definite D call. Per germline, CDR1 SQVTM and CDR2 ANQGSEA. This CDR3 has 11 residues. The CDR3 loop is CNVVVSYEQYF. The CDR3, as DNA: TGCAACGTTGTGGTCTCCTACGAGCAGTACTTC.

A remark on this clonotype: No conserved phenylalanine or tryptophan is present at the end of the CDR3, so a read error is the likely explanation. The chain links TRBV5-1 to TRBJ2-1; D is perhaps TRBD2 (6 bases). The CDR3 consists of 17 residues. Germline-derived CDR1 and CDR2 are SGHRS and YFSETQ. Trimming took off 4 bases at V and 5 bases at J, with 22 bases between the two ends. The CDR3 nucleotides read TGCGCCAGCAGCGACGCCGAGGGAAGCGGGTGGGACAATGAGCAGTTCTTA. Translating it yields CASSDAEGSGWDNEQFL.

In the case of this clonotype: This may stem from a read error, because a much larger clone lies one nucleotide away. The rearrangement links TRBV6-2 or TRBV6-3 to TRBJ1-1; D is perhaps TRBD1 (5 bases). The CDR3 is made up of 15 amino acids. Germline assignment: CDR1 MNHEY and CDR2 SVGEGT. V lost 7 bases to trimming and J lost 1 base, with 16 bases between them. The CDR3 sequence: CASTPGGTKNTEAFF. The CDR3 DNA is TGTGCCAGCACCCCCGGTGGGACTAAGAACACTGAAGCTTTCTTT.

With respect to this clonotype: Just one base apart from a much larger clone, this may be a read error. It is likely a read error, because the conserved phenylalanine at the end of the CDR3 is missing. The genes are TRBV29-1 and TRBJ2-1; 8 positions agree with TRBD2. Germline loops: CDR1 SQVTM, CDR2 ANQGSEA. This CDR3 has 13 residues. V shed 4 bases and J 5 bases; nucleotides not matched to a gene: 4. CDR3 residues: CSVGGLDHNEQFS. DNA of the CDR3: TGCAGCGTTGGGGGACTAGACCACAATGAGCAGTTCTCC.

Comments on this clonotype: Sequence at one end of the junction differs from germline and may be a read error. This rearrangement joins TRBV11-2 to TRBJ2-7; the D is unclear. The CDR3 has 14 residues. The V gene's germline CDR1 is SGHAT and CDR2 FQNNGV. CDR3 region: CASSLDGPCDEQYF. The CDR3 nucleotides are TGTGCCAGCAGTTTAGATGGGCCATGCGACGAGCAGTACTTC.